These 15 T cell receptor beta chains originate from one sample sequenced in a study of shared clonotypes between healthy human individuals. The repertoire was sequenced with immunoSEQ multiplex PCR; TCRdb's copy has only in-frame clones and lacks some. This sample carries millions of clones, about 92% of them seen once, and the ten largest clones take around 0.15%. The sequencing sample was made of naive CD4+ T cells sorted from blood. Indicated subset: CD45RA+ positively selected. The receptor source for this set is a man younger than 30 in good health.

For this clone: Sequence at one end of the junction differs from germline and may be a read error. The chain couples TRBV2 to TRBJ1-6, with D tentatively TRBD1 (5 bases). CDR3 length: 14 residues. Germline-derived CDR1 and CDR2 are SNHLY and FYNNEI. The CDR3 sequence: CATSSGPPNSPLHF. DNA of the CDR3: TGTGCCACCAGTTCAGGGCCTCCCAATTCACCCCTCCACTTT.

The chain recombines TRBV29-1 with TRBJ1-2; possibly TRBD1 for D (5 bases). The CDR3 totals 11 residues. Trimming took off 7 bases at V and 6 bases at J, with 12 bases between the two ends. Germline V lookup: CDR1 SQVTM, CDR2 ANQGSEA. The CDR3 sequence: CSESGVHGYTF. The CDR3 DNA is TGCAGCGAGTCGGGGGTACATGGCTACACCTTC.

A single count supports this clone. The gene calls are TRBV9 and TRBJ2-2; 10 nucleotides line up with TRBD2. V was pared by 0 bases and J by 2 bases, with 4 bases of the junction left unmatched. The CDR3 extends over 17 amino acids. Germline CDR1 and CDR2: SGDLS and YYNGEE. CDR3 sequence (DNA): TGTGCCAGCAGCGTAGGAAGGACTAGCGGTAACACCGGGGAGCTGTTTTTT. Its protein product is CASSVGRTSGNTGELFF.

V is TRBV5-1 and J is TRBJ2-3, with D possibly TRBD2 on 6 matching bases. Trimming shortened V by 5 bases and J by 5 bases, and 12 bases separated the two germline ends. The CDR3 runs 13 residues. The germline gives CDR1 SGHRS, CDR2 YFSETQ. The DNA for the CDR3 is TGCGCCAGCAGGGAGGGGTTTGGAGATACGCAGTATTTT. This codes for CASREGFGDTQYF.

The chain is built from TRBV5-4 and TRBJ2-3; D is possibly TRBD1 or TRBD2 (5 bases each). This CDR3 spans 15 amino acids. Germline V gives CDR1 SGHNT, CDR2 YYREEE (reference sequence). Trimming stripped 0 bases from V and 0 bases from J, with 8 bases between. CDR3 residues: CASSLVGESTDTQYF. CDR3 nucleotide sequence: TGTGCCAGCAGCTTGGTGGGGGAGAGCACAGATACGCAGTATTTT.

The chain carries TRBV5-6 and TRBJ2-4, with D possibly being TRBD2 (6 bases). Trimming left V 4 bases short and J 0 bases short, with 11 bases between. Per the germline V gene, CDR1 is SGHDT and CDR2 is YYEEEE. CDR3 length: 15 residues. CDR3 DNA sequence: TGTGCCAGCAGCCCTGGGGGACTAGCCAAAAACATTCAGTACTTC. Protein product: CASSPGGLAKNIQYF. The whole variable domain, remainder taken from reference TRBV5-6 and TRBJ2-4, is DAGVTQSPTHLIKTRGQQVTLRCSPKSGHDTVSWYQQALGQGPQFIFQYYEEEERQRGNFPDRFSGHQFPNYSSELNVNALLLGDSALYLCASSPGGLAKNIQYFGAGTRLSVL.

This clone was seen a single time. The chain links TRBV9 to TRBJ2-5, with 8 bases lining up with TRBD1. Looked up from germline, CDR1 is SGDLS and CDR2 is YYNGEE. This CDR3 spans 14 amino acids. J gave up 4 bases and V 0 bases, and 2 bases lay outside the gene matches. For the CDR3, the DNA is TGTGCCAGCAGCGTAGCCGACAGGGGAGAGACCCAGTACTTC. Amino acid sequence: CASSVADRGETQYF.

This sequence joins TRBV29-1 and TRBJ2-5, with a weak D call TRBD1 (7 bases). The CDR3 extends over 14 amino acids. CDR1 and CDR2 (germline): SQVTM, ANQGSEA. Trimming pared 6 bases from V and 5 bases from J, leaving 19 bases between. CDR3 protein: CSVLRQGGRETQYF. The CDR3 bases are TGCAGCGTCCTCAGACAGGGAGGAAGGGAGACCCAGTACTTC.

This CDR3 reads CSVRLGDYGYTF. The CDR3, as DNA: TGCAGCGTCCGACTGGGGGACTATGGCTACACCTTC. J is TRBJ1-2 and V is TRBV29-1, with D perhaps TRBD1 (5 bases). Trimming removed 6 bases at V and 3 bases at J, with 11 bases between. Germline CDR1 is SQVTM and CDR2 is ANQGSEA. CDR3 size: 12 residues.

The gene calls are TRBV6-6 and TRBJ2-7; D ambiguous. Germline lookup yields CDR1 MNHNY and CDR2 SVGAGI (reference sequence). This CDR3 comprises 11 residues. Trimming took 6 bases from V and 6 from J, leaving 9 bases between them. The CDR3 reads CASRRLGEQYF. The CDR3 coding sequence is TGTGCCAGCAGACGACTCGGCGAGCAGTACTTC.

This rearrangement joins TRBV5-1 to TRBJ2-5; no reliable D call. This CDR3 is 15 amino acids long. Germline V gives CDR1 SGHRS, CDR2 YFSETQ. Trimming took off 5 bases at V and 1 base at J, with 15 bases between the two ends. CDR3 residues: CASRTQPLLQETQYF. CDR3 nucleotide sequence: TGCGCCAGCAGAACACAGCCCTTACTCCAAGAGACCCAGTACTTC.

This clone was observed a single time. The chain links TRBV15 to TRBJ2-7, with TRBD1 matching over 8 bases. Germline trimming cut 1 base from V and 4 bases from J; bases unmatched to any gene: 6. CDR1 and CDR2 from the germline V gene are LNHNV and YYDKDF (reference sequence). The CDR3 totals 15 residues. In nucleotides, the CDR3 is TGTGCCACCAGCAGAGCCGGGACAGGATATTACGAGCAGTACTTC. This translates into CATSRAGTGYYEQYF.

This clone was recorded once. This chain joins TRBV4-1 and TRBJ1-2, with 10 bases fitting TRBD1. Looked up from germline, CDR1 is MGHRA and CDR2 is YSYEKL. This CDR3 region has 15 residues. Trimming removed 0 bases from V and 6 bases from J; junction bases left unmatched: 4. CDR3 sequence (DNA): TGCGCCAGCAGCCAAGATTGGGGGACAGGGGATGGCTACACCTTC. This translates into CASSQDWGTGDGYTF.

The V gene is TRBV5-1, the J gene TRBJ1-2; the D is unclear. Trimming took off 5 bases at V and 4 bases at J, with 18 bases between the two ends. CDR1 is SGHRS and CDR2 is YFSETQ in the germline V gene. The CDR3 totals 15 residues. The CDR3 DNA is TGCGCCAGCAGTCTGGACGCCGGTACCCCCTATGGCTACACCTTC. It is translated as CASSLDAGTPYGYTF.

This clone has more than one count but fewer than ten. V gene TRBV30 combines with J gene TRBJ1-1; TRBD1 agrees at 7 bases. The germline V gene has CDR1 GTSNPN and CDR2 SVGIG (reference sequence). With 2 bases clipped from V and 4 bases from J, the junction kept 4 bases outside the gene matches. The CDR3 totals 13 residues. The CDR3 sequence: CAWSPSGGTEAFF. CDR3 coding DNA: TGTGCCTGGAGTCCATCAGGGGGCACTGAAGCTTTCTTT.